These 15 T cell receptor beta chains originate from one sample sequenced in a study of blood T cell repertoires in COVID-19. Assay used: immunoSEQ multiplex PCR; TCRdb lists only in-frame clones, some missing. The sample gives under 130,000 clones, about 90% of which show up once; approximately 3.5% is in the top ten. Sequences were obtained from peripheral blood. Receptors originate from a woman in her fifties or sixties with acute or convalescent COVID-19.

V and J are TRBV29-1 and TRBJ1-6; 8 bases agree with TRBD1. CDR1 is SQVTM, CDR2 ANQGSEA, per germline. This CDR3 spans 13 amino acids. Unmatched junction bases numbered 5, after V lost 4 bases and J lost 9 bases. CDR3 DNA sequence: TGCAGCGTTGTGACAGGGGAGGGTTCACCCCTCCACTTT. Protein: CSVVTGEGSPLHF.

This chain links TRBV6-5 with TRBJ1-6; D may be TRBD1 (5 bases). Deletions cut 8 bases from V and 6 bases from J, with 14 bases between. The CDR3 consists of 14 residues. Germline V gives CDR1 MNHEY, CDR2 SVGAGI. CDR3 amino acids: CASRPTEFNSPLHF. CDR3 DNA sequence: TGTGCCAGCCGCCCGACAGAATTTAATTCACCCCTCCACTTT.

This clone has at least ten counts. The chain uses TRBV19 and TRBJ2-7; TRBD1 matches at 9 bases. Losses at the gene ends were 7 bases for V and 4 bases for J; bases not matched to a gene: 8. This CDR3 is built from 14 residues. Germline assignment: CDR1 LNHDA and CDR2 SQIVND (reference sequence). The CDR3 reads CASTPGQGGYEQYF. The CDR3 DNA reads as TGTGCCAGTACCCCGGGACAGGGAGGATACGAGCAGTACTTC.

This clone was detected only a few times. This chain connects TRBV11-3 to TRBJ2-3, with a possible D match to TRBD2 (5 bases). Germline CDR1 is SGHNT and CDR2 is YENEEA. The CDR3 sequence is 15 residues long. V was trimmed by 4 bases and J by 5 bases, leaving 16 bases between them. Here the CDR3 DNA reads TGTGCCAGCAGCTCAGGACTGGAATTCTTAGATACGCAGTATTTT. This gives the protein CASSSGLEFLDTQYF.

The rearrangement uses TRBV5-1 and TRBJ1-1; D unresolved. The CDR3 sequence is 14 residues long. The germline V and J ends were trimmed by 7 bases and 2 bases, with 15 bases remaining between them. CDR1 and CDR2 (germline): SGHRS, YFSETQ. The CDR3 nucleotides are TGCGCCAGCGCGTCCGAAACTGTAAACACTGAAGCTTTCTTT. Amino acids: CASASETVNTEAFF. Looking up the rest from reference TRBV5-1 and TRBJ1-1 gives the full variable domain: KAGVTQTPRYLIKTRGQQVTLSCSPISGHRSVSWYQQTPGQGLQFLFEYFSETQRNKGNFPGRFSGRQFSNSRSEMNVSTLELGDSALYLCASASETVNTEAFFGQGTRLTVV.

V and J are TRBV2 and TRBJ1-1; unclear D gene. Germline values: CDR1 SNHLY, CDR2 FYNNEI. V gave up 4 bases and J gave up 1 base, with 10 bases separating them. The CDR3 has 14 residues. CDR3 sequence: CASSGQERNTEAFF. As DNA, the CDR3 is TGTGCCAGCAGTGGACAAGAACGGAACACTGAAGCTTTCTTT.

The rearrangement joins TRBV5-6 to TRBJ1-2, with 8 bases lining up with TRBD1. The CDR3 length is 13 residues. V shed 4 bases, J shed 6 bases, and the junction held 5 bases outside the gene matches. CDR1 and CDR2 from the germline V gene are SGHDT and YYEEEE. CDR3 in DNA: TGTGCCAGCAGCGATACAGGGGGTAATGGCTACACCTTC. Translating it yields CASSDTGGNGYTF.

V and J are TRBV4-1 and TRBJ1-2, with a tentative D call TRBD1 (5 bases). Germline V lookup: CDR1 MGHRA, CDR2 YSYEKL. The V gene lost 0 bases and the J gene lost 1 base, with 12 bases spanning the gap. CDR3 size: 16 residues. CDR3 DNA: TGCGCCAGCAGCCAAGATAAGACAGAGTATAACTATGGCTACACCTTC. Translating it yields CASSQDKTEYNYGYTF.

The chain employs TRBV6-5 and TRBJ1-1, with D tentatively TRBD1 (6 bases). Germline CDR1 MNHEY, CDR2 SVGAGI. The CDR3 sequence is 14 residues long. Trimming removed 6 bases at V and 1 base at J, with 12 bases between. CDR3: CASRSPGQNTEAFF. The CDR3 DNA is TGTGCCAGCAGATCGCCGGGACAGAACACTGAAGCTTTCTTT.

The sample holds one count of this clone. The chain recombines TRBV5-4 with TRBJ1-2; 10 bases agree with TRBD1. V lost 2 bases to trimming and J lost 7 bases; unmatched junction nucleotides: 8. The V gene's germline CDR1 is SGHNT and CDR2 YYREEE (reference sequence). The CDR3 covers 15 residues. The CDR3 DNA reads as TGTGCCAGCAGCTTACCCGACAGGGGGCGCGGTGGCTACACCTTC. This sequence encodes CASSLPDRGRGGYTF.

The J gene is TRBJ2-1, the V gene TRBV19; 10 bases are shared with TRBD2. CDR3 length equals 17 residues. Germline CDR1 LNHDA, CDR2 SQIVND (reference sequence). Unmatched junction bases numbered 8, after V lost 2 bases and J lost 4 bases. This CDR3 reads CASSITLAGARYNEQFF. In nucleotides, the CDR3 is TGTGCCAGTAGTATAACGCTAGCGGGAGCACGTTACAATGAGCAGTTCTTC. Full variable domain (outside the CDR3, taken from reference TRBV19 and TRBJ2-1): DGGITQSPKYLFRKEGQNVTLSCEQNLNHDAMYWYRQDPGQGLRLIYYSQIVNDFQKGDIAEGYSVSREKKESFPLTVTSAQKNPTAFYLCASSITLAGARYNEQFFGPGTRLTVL.

The chain couples TRBV7-3 to TRBJ2-3, with 7 bases fitting TRBD2. Per the germline V gene, CDR1 is SGHTA and CDR2 is FQGTGA. The CDR3 has 15 amino acids. After removal of 5 bases from V and 2 bases from J, the junction contained 7 bases not matched to a gene. In nucleotides, the CDR3 is TGTGCCAGCAGCCTCTGGGGACTATTCACAGATACGCAGTATTTT. Its protein is CASSLWGLFTDTQYF. Based on the CDR3 plus reference TRBV7-3 and TRBJ2-3, the full variable domain is GAGVSQTPSNKVTEKGKYVELRCDPISGHTALYWYRQSLGQGPEFLIYFQGTGAADDSGLPNDRFFAVRPEGSVSTLKIQRTERGDSAVYLCASSLWGLFTDTQYFGPGTRLTVL.

V usage is TRBV6-5 and J usage is TRBJ1-2; 8 nucleotides agree with TRBD1. J lost 5 bases, V lost 4 bases, and 6 bases had no gene match. This CDR3 has 14 amino acids. In germline, CDR1 is MNHEY, CDR2 SVGAGI. The CDR3 bases are TGTGCCAGCAGTTCCGGACAGGGAAGGTATGGCTACACCTTC. Its translation: CASSSGQGRYGYTF.

The chain carries TRBV20-1 and TRBJ1-4, with a possible D match to TRBD1 (5 bases). Germline CDR1 DFQATT, CDR2 SNEGSKA (reference sequence). Trimming left V 3 bases short and J 0 bases short, with 17 bases between. The CDR3 sequence is 17 residues long. CDR3 loop: CSASARDKGATNEKLFF. The CDR3 nucleotides are TGCAGTGCTAGTGCCAGGGATAAAGGTGCAACTAATGAAAAACTGTTTTTT.

V is TRBV18 and J is TRBJ1-5, with 7 bases aligning to TRBD1. The CDR3 contains 15 residues. J gave up 11 bases and V 1 base, and 11 bases lay outside the gene matches. In germline, CDR1 is KGHSH, CDR2 LQKENI. DNA for the CDR3: TGTGCCAGCTCACCACTGGGACAGAGGCCTCTGGCCCAGCATTTT. It codes for CASSPLGQRPLAQHF.